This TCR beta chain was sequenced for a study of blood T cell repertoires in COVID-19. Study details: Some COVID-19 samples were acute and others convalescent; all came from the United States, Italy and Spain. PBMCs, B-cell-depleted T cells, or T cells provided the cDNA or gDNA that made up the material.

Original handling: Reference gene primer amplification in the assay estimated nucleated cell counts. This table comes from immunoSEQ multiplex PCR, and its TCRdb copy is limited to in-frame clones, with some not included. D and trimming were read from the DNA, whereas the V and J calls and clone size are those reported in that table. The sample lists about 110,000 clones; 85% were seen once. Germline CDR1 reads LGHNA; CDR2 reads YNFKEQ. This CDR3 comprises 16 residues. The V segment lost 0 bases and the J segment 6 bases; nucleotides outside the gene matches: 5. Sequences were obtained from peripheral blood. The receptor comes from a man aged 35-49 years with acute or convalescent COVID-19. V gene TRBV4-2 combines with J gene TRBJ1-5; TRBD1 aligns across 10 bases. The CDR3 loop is CASSQDRTGGGQPQHF. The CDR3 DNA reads TGTGCCAGCAGCCAAGATAGGACAGGGGGGGGTCAGCCCCAGCATTTT.